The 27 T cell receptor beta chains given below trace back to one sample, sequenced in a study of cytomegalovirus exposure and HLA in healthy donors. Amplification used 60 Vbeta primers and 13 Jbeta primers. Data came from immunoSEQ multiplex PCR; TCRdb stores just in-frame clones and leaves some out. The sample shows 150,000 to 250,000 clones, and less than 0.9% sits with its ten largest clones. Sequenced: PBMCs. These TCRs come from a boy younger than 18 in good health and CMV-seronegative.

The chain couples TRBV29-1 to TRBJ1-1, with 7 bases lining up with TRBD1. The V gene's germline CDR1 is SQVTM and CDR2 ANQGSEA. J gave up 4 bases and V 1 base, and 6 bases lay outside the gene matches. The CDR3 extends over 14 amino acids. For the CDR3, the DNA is TGCAGCGTTGAAGTTAGGGGGCGGGTCACTGAAGCTTTCTTT. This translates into CSVEVRGRVTEAFF.

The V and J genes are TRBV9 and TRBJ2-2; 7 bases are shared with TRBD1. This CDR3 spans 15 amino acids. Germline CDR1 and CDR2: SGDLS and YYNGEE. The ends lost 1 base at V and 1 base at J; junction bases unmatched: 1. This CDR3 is CASSVRQGNTGELFF. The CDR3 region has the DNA TGTGCCAGCAGCGTACGACAGGGGAACACCGGGGAGCTGTTTTTT.

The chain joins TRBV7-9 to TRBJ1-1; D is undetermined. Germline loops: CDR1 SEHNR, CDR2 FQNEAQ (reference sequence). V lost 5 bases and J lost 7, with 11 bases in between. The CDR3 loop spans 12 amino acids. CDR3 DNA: TGTGCCAGCAGCCCTGAACTAGGTGAAGCTTTCTTT. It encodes CASSPELGEAFF. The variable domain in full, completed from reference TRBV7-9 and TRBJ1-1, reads DTGVSQNPRHKITKRGQNVTFRCDPISEHNRLYWYRQTLGQGPEFLTYFQNEAQLEKSRLLSDRFSAERPKGSFSTLEIQRTEQGDSAMYLCASSPELGEAFFGQGTRLTVV.

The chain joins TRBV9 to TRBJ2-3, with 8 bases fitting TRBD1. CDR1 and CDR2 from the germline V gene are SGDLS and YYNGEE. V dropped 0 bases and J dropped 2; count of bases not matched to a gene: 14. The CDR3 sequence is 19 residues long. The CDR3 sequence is CASSVGGRTGQGFTDTQYF. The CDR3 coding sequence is TGTGCCAGCAGCGTAGGGGGAAGGACAGGGCAGGGGTTCACAGATACGCAGTATTTT.

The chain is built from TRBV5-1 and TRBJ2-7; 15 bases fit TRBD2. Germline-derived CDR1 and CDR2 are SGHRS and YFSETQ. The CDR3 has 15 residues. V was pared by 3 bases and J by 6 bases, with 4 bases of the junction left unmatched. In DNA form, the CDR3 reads TGCGCCAGCAGCTGGGGACTAGCGGGGGGCCCCGAGCAGTACTTC. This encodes CASSWGLAGGPEQYF.

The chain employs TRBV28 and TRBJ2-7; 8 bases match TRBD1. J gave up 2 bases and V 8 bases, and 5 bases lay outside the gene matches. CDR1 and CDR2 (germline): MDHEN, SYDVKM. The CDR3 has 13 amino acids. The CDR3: CASGQGLTYEQYF. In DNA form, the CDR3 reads TGTGCCAGCGGACAGGGTCTTACCTACGAGCAGTACTTC.

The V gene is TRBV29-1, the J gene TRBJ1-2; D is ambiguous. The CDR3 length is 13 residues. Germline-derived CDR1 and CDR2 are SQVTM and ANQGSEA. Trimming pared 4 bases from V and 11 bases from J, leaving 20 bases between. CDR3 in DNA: TGCAGCGTTGGTAGCACGAGGGAGATGCGTTACACCTTC. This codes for CSVGSTREMRYTF.

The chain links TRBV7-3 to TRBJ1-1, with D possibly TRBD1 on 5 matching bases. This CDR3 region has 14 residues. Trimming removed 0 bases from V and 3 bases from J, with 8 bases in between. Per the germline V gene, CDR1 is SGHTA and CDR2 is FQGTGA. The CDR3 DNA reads TGTGCCAGCAGCTTAACCTGGGGGGACACTGAAGCTTTCTTT. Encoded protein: CASSLTWGDTEAFF.

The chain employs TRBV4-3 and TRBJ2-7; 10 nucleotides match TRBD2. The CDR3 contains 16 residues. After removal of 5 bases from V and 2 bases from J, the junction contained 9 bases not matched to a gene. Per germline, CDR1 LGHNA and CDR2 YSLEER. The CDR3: CASSASPSGGPYEQYF. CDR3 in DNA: TGCGCCAGCAGCGCAAGTCCTAGCGGGGGCCCCTACGAGCAGTACTTC.

CDR3 coding DNA: TGTGCCAGCAGTTTATGGCTTCGGCAGGGTAATGAAAAACTGTTTTTT. This sequence encodes CASSLWLRQGNEKLFF. The gene calls are TRBV28 and TRBJ1-4; D might be TRBD1 (5 bases). This CDR3 has 16 residues. Trimming took 0 bases from V and 4 from J, leaving 12 bases between them. The germline gives CDR1 MDHEN, CDR2 SYDVKM.

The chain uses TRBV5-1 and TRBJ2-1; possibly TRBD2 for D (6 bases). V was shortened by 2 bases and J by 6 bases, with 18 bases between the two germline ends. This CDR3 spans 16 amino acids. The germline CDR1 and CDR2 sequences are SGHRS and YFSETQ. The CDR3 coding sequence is TGCGCCAGCAGCTTCACGGGACTCCCTGAGGGCAATGAGCAGTTCTTC. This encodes CASSFTGLPEGNEQFF. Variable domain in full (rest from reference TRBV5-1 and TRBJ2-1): KAGVTQTPRYLIKTRGQQVTLSCSPISGHRSVSWYQQTPGQGLQFLFEYFSETQRNKGNFPGRFSGRQFSNSRSEMNVSTLELGDSALYLCASSFTGLPEGNEQFFGPGTRLTVL.

CDR3 protein: CASSRSLNTEAFF. CDR3 in DNA: TGTGCCAGCAGCCGTAGCCTAAACACTGAAGCTTTCTTT. The rearrangement links TRBV11-2 to TRBJ1-1; D remains ambiguous. Germline CDR1 and CDR2: SGHAT and FQNNGV. The CDR3 is 13 amino acids. V dropped 5 bases and J dropped 2 bases, with 9 bases sitting between them.

In nucleotides, the CDR3 is TGCGCCAGCAGCCCCTGGGGGGAGCTGAACACTGAAGCTTTCTTT. It specifies CASSPWGELNTEAFF. This chain links TRBV5-1 with TRBJ1-1; weak D call: TRBD1 (5 bases). The CDR3 totals 15 residues. The V gene lost 4 bases and the J gene lost 0 bases, with 13 bases spanning the gap. In germline, CDR1 is SGHRS, CDR2 YFSETQ.

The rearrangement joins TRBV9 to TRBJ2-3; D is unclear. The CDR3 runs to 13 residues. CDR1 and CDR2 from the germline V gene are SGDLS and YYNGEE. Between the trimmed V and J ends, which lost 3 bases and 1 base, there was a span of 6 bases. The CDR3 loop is CASSDLGTDTQYF. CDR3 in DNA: TGTGCCAGCAGCGATCTAGGCACAGATACGCAGTATTTT.

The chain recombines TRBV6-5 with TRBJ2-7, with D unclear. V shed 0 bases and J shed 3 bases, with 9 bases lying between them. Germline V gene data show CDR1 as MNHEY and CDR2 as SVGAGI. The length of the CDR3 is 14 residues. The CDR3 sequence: CASSYSAHFYEQYF. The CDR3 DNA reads TGTGCCAGCAGTTACTCGGCCCATTTCTACGAGCAGTACTTC.

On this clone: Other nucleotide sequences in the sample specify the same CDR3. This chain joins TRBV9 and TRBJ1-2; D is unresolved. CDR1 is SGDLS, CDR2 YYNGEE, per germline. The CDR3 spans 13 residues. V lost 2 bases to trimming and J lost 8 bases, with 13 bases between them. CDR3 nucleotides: TGTGCCAGCAGCGTCTTGGAAAGCGGAGGCTACACCTTC. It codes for CASSVLESGGYTF.

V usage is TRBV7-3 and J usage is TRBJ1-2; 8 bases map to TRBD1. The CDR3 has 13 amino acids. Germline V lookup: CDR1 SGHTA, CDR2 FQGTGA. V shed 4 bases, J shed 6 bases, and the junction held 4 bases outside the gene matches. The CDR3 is CASSSTGGNGYTF. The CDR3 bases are TGTGCCAGCAGCTCAACAGGGGGAAATGGCTACACCTTC. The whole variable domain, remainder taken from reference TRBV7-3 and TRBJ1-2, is GAGVSQTPSNKVTEKGKYVELRCDPISGHTALYWYRQSLGQGPEFLIYFQGTGAADDSGLPNDRFFAVRPEGSVSTLKIQRTERGDSAVYLCASSSTGGNGYTFGSGTRLTVV.

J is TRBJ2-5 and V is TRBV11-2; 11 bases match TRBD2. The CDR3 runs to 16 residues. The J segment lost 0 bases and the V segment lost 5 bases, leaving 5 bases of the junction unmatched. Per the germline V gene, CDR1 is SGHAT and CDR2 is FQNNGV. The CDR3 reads CASSPTSGVYQETQYF. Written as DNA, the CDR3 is TGTGCCAGCAGCCCGACTAGCGGGGTGTACCAAGAGACCCAGTACTTC.

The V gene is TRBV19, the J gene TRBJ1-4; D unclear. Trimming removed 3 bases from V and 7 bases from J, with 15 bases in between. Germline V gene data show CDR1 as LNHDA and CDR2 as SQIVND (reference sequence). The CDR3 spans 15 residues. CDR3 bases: TGTGCCAGTAGTATGAGACGGAGCGTTGGTGAAAAACTGTTTTTT. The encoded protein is CASSMRRSVGEKLFF.

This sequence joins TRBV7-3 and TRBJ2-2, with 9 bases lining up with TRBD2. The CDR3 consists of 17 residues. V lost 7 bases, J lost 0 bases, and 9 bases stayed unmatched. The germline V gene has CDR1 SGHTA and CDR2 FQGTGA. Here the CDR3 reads CASTQAGGPSNTGELFF. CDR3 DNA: TGTGCCAGCACCCAGGCGGGGGGGCCTTCGAACACCGGGGAGCTGTTTTTT.

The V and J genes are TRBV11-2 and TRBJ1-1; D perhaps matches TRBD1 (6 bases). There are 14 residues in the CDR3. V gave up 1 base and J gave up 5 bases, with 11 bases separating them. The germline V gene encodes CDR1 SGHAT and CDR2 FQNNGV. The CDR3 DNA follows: TGTGCCAGCAGCTTAGGGGGCAGGGGAACTGAAGCTTTCTTT. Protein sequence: CASSLGGRGTEAFF.

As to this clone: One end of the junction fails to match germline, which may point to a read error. CDR3 bases: TGTGCCAGTAGCATAGTATCCGGACAGGGGTGGACTGAAGCTTTCTTT. Translation: CASSIVSGQGWTEAFF. J is TRBJ1-1 and V is TRBV19, with 9 bases aligning to TRBD1. This CDR3 spans 16 amino acids. The germline V gene has CDR1 LNHDA and CDR2 SQIVND (reference sequence).

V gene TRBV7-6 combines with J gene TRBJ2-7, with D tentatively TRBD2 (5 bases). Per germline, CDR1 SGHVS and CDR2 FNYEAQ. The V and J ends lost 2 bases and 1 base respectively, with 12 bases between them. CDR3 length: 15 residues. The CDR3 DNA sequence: TGTGCCAGCAGCTTAAAGGAAGCGGATTCCTACGAGCAGTACTTC. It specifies CASSLKEADSYEQYF. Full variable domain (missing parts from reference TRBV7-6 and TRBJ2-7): GAGVSQSPRYKVTKRGQDVALRCDPISGHVSLYWYRQALGQGPEFLTYFNYEAQQDKSGLPNDRFSAERPEGSISTLTIQRTEQRDSAMYRCASSLKEADSYEQYFGPGTRLTVT.

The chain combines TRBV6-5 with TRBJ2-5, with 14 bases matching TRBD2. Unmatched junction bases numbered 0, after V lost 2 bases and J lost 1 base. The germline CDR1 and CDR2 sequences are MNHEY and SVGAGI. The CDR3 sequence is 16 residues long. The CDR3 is CASSYGTSGGQETQYF. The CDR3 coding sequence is TGTGCCAGCAGTTACGGGACTAGCGGGGGCCAAGAGACCCAGTACTTC.

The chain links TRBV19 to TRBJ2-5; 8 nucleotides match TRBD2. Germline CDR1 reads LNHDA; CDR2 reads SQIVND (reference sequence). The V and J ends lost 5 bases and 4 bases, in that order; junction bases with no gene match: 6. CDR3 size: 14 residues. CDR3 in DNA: TGTGCCAGTAGTGTGAGCGGGGGCCGAGAGACCCAGTACTTC. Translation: CASSVSGGRETQYF.

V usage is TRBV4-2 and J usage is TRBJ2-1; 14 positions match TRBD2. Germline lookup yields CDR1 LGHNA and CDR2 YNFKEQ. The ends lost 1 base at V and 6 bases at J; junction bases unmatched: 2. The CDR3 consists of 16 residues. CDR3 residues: CASSQATSGGANEQFF. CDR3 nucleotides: TGTGCCAGCAGCCAAGCGACTAGCGGGGGGGCCAATGAGCAGTTCTTC.

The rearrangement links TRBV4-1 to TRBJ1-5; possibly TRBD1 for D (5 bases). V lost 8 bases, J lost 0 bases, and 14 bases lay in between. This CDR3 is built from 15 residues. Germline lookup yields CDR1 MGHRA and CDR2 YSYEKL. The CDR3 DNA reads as TGCGCCAGCTCGGCCAGCGGGGGTAGCAATCAGCCCCAGCATTTT. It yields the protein CASSASGGSNQPQHF.